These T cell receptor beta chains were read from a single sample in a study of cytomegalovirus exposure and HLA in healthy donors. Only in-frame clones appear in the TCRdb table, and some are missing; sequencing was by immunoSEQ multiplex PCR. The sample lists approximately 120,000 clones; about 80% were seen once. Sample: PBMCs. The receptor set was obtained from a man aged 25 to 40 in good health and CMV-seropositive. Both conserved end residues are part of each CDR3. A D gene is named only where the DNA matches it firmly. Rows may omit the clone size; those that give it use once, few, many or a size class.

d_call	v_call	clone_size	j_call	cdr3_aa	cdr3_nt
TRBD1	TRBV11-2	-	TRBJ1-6	CASSLGAGGSSPLHF	TGTGCCAGCAGCTTAGGGGCAGGGGGGTCTTCACCCCTCCACTTT
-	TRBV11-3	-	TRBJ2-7	CASSLWGDYEQYF	TGTGCCAGCAGCTTATGGGGGGACTACGAGCAGTACTTC
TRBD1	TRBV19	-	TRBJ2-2	CASKNRGPNTGELFF	TGTGCCAGTAAAAACAGGGGCCCTAACACCGGGGAGCTGTTTTTT
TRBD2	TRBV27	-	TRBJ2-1	CASSLKGLAVYNEQFF	TGTGCCAGCAGTTTAAAGGGACTAGCGGTCTACAATGAGCAGTTCTTC
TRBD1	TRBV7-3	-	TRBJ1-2	CASSPGGGYGYTF	TGTGCCAGCAGCCCAGGGGGAGGCTATGGCTACACCTTC
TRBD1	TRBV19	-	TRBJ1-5	CASSTLDRTYSNQPQHF	TGTGCCAGTAGTACCCTGGACAGGACTTATAGCAATCAGCCCCAGCATTTT
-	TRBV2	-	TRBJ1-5	CASTERAGEVNQPQHF	TGTGCCAGCACGGAAAGGGCGGGGGAGGTCAATCAGCCCCAGCATTTT
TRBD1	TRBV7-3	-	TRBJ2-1	CASSLPGQGRSNEQFF	TGTGCCAGCAGCTTACCGGGACAGGGAAGGTCCAATGAGCAGTTCTTC
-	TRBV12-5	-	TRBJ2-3	CASGFRDWVGTDTQYF	TGTGCTAGTGGCTTCCGGGACTGGGTCGGCACAGATACGCAGTATTTT
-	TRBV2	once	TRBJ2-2	CASSVIVRGGGELFF	TGTGCCAGCAGTGTCATCGTTAGGGGGGGCGGGGAGCTGTTTTTT
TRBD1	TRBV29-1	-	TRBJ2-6	CSAIGTASSGANGLTF	TGCAGCGCTATCGGGACAGCGAGCTCTGGGGCCAACGGCCTGACTTTC
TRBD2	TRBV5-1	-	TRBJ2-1	CASNLVGLNYNEQFF	TGCGCCAGCAACTTGGTGGGACTAAACTACAATGAGCAGTTCTTC
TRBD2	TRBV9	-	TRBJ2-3	CASSIQGLASTDTQYF	TGTGCCAGCAGCATCCAGGGACTAGCTTCCACAGATACGCAGTATTTT
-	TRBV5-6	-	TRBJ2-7	CASSLWAYEQYF	TGTGCCAGCAGCTTGTGGGCCTACGAGCAGTACTTC
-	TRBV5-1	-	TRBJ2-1	CASSLGGRTRLYNEQFF	TGCGCCAGCAGCTTGGGCGGCAGAACAAGACTCTACAATGAGCAGTTCTTC
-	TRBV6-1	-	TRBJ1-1	CASRAGSDTEAFF	TGTGCCAGCAGGGCAGGATCGGACACTGAAGCTTTCTTT
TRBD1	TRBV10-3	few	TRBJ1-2	CAISEVQGQLSYGYTF	TGTGCCATCAGTGAAGTTCAGGGACAGCTAAGCTATGGCTACACCTTC
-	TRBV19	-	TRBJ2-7	CASSNRALLDEQYF	TGTGCCAGTAGTAACAGGGCCCTCCTGGACGAGCAGTACTTC
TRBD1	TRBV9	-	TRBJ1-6	CASSDDRVGSPLHF	TGTGCCAGCAGCGATGACAGGGTCGGTTCACCCCTCCACTTT
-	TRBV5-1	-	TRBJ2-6	CASQSAAGANVLTF	TGCGCCAGCCAAAGCGCTGCTGGGGCCAACGTCCTGACTTTC
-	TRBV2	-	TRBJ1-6	CASSDLYNSPLHF	TGTGCCAGCAGTGACTTGTATAATTCACCCCTCCACTTT
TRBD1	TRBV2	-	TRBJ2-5	CASRKRTGAGETQYF	TGTGCCAGCAGGAAGAGAACAGGGGCCGGGGAGACCCAGTACTTC
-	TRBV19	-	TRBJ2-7	CASSTSDYPTYEQYF	TGTGCCAGTAGTACTTCGGACTACCCGACCTACGAGCAGTACTTC
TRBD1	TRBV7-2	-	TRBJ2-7	CASSADRGWYEQYF	TGTGCCAGCAGCGCTGACAGGGGTTGGTACGAGCAGTACTTC
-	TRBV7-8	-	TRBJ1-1	CASSFFLNTEAFF	TGTGCCAGCAGCTTCTTTTTGAACACTGAAGCTTTCTTT
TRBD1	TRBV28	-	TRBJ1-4	CASSLRGYRGVEKLFF	TGTGCCAGCAGTTTGCGAGGGTACAGGGGGGTCGAAAAACTGTTTTTT
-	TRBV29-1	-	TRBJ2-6	CSVLQASGANVLTF	TGCAGCGTTTTACAGGCCTCTGGGGCCAACGTCCTGACTTTC
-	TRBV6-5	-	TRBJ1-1	CASSYLSGAGGTEAFF	TGTGCCAGCAGTTACTTAAGCGGGGCCGGAGGCACTGAAGCTTTCTTT
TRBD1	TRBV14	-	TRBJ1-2	CASSQRGREANYGYTF	TGTGCCAGCAGCCAAAGGGGGCGAGAAGCTAACTATGGCTACACCTTC
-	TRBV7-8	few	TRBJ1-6	CASSFSPEDSPLHF	TGTGCCAGCAGCTTTAGCCCGGAGGATTCACCCCTCCACTTT
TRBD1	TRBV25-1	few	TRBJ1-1	CASSNRDSEAFF	TGTGCCAGCAGTAACCGGGACAGTGAAGCTTTCTTT